One and the same sample provided the 16 T cell receptor beta chains below, sequenced in a study of early T cells in non-severe SARS-CoV-2 infection. One entry per CDR3 protein, called by TCRdb with MiXCR from the 5' RACE reads. The top ten clones hold 7% to 9% of a sample with some 83,000 distinct CDR3 sequences, over 9.5% of them seen once. The sequencing here drew on whole blood, taken at baseline. The receptors were sampled from an adult who was a healthcare worker with PCR-confirmed SARS-CoV-2 infection or an uninfected control (not recorded which).

This clonotype was counted between two and nine times. This chain connects TRBV5-1 to TRBJ2-1; 7 bases agree with TRBD2. V dropped 4 bases and J dropped 5; count of bases not matched to a gene: 6. Per germline, CDR1 SGHRS and CDR2 YFSETQ. CDR3 length equals 14 residues. The chain's CDR3 is CASSPGTTNNEQFF. CDR3 bases: TGCGCCAGCAGCCCGGGGACTACCAACAATGAGCAGTTCTTC.

V and J are TRBV20-1 and TRBJ1-5; D is unresolved. The V gene's germline CDR1 is DFQATT and CDR2 SNEGSKA (reference sequence). The CDR3 contains 14 residues. V was shortened by 2 bases and J by 2 bases, with 10 bases between the two germline ends. CDR3 in amino acids: CSARLGQGNQPQHF. The CDR3 nucleotides are TGCAGTGCTAGATTGGGTCAAGGCAATCAGCCCCAGCATTTT.

Notes on this clonotype: A much larger clone differs by one base, so this may be a read error. V is TRBV11-2 and J is TRBJ2-2; 9 bases align to TRBD2. Germline V gives CDR1 SGHAT, CDR2 FQNNGV. The CDR3 is made up of 15 amino acids. CDR3 nucleotides: TGTGTCAGCAGCTTAGCGGGAGTGGGCACCGGGGAGCTGTTTTTT. It specifies CVSSLAGVGTGELFF.

This clonotype was seen repeatedly, ten times or more. The chain carries TRBV7-8 and TRBJ2-3; TRBD2 aligns across 12 bases. The germline CDR1 and CDR2 sequences are SGHVS and FQNEAQ. This CDR3 comprises 20 residues. V shed 3 bases and J 3 bases; nucleotides not matched to a gene: 16. The DNA of the CDR3 is TGTGCCAGCAGCTTTACGACTAGCGGGAGTCGTGGTGCGAGTACAGATACGCAGTATTTT. Translated, it gives CASSFTTSGSRGASTDTQYF.

J is TRBJ1-4 and V is TRBV7-9, with D uncertain. V was cut by 2 bases and J by 15 bases, with 16 bases left in between. There are 13 residues in the CDR3. Per the germline V gene, CDR1 is SEHNR and CDR2 is FQNEAQ (reference sequence). The CDR3 loop reads CASSLFPEKEMFF. In nucleotides, the CDR3 is TGTGCCAGCAGCTTATTCCCCGAAAAAGAGATGTTTTTT.

The chain employs TRBV21-1 and TRBJ2-5; the table's D call, TRBD2, has no DNA check behind it. TRBV21-1 is noted as a pseudogene. The CDR3 runs to 16 residues. The CDR3 DNA sequence: TGTGCCAGCAGCAGGCCGGGGACTAGCGGGAGCGAGACCCAGTACTTC. Amino acids: CASSRPGTSGSETQYF.

This clonotype turned up a few times. The genes are TRBV5-6 and TRBJ2-3, with TRBD2 matching over 11 bases. Germline CDR1 and CDR2: SGHDT and YYEEEE. V was pared by 4 bases and J by 3 bases, with 10 bases of the junction left unmatched. The CDR3 covers 17 residues. The CDR3 DNA reads TGTGCCAGCAGCATAGGACTAGCGGGTAGCGGGACAGATACGCAGTATTTT. Its protein product is CASSIGLAGSGTDTQYF.

This chain uses TRBV18 with TRBJ2-1; possible D gene TRBD1, 6 bases. The CDR3 is 14 residues long. The V and J ends lost 3 bases and 10 bases respectively, with 16 bases between them. Germline lookup yields CDR1 KGHSH and CDR2 LQKENI. The CDR3 spells CASSPNQRQGEQFF. In nucleotides, the CDR3 is TGTGCCAGCTCACCCAACCAACGGCAGGGGGAGCAGTTCTTC.

This clonotype came up many times. This chain joins TRBV4-2 and TRBJ1-5; D remains unclear. Between the trimmed V and J ends, which lost 1 base and 0 bases, there was a span of 10 bases. The CDR3 runs to 16 residues. The germline gives CDR1 LGHNA, CDR2 YNFKEQ. The CDR3 bases are TGTGCCAGCAGCCAAGTCGGTCAGTATAGCAATCAGCCCCAGCATTTT. Its protein product is CASSQVGQYSNQPQHF.

This clonotype was recorded once. The chain recombines TRBV5-4 with TRBJ2-5; 9 positions agree with TRBD1. V lost 4 bases, J lost 1 base, and 5 bases stayed unmatched. CDR3 size: 15 residues. Germline loops: CDR1 SGHNT, CDR2 YYREEE (reference sequence). CDR3 nucleotides: TGTGCCAGCAGCCAACAGGGGGCCGGCCAAGAGACCCAGTACTTC. Translated, it gives CASSQQGAGQETQYF. The whole variable domain, remainder taken from reference TRBV5-4 and TRBJ2-5, is ETGVTQSPTHLIKTRGQQVTLRCSSQSGHNTVSWYQQALGQGPQFIFQYYREEENGRGNFPPRFSGLQFPNYSSELNVNALELDDSALYLCASSQQGAGQETQYFGPGTRLLVL.

The chain employs TRBV20-1 and TRBJ1-1, with a possible D match to TRBD1 (6 bases). V dropped 0 bases and J dropped 0 bases, with 8 bases sitting between them. The CDR3 totals 14 residues. Germline V gene sequence: CDR1 DFQATT, CDR2 SNEGSKA (reference sequence). CDR3 region: CSARDQGMNTEAFF. CDR3 nucleotides: TGCAGTGCTAGAGATCAGGGGATGAACACTGAAGCTTTCTTT.

The sample holds a few counts of this clonotype. The chain is built from TRBV15 and TRBJ2-1; D might be TRBD1 or TRBD2, each matching 5 bases. CDR3 size: 12 residues. CDR1 is LNHNV and CDR2 is YYDKDF in the germline V gene (reference sequence). Trimming took off 0 bases at V and 12 bases at J, with 9 bases between the two ends. The CDR3 DNA is TGTGCCACCAGCAGAGACGTGGGACGGCAGTTCTTC. This translates into CATSRDVGRQFF. Full variable domain (outside the CDR3, taken from reference TRBV15 and TRBJ2-1): DAMVIQNPRYQVTQFGKPVTLSCSQTLNHNVMYWYQQKSSQAPKLLFHYYDKDFNNEADTPDNFQSRRPNTSFCFLDIRSPGLGDTAMYLCATSRDVGRQFFGPGTRLTVL.

The table lists this clonotype with many counts. This chain's CDR3 is CASSSGGGDTQYF. The CDR3, as DNA: TGTGCCAGCAGCTCAGGTGGGGGAGATACGCAGTATTTT. The chain links TRBV7-2 to TRBJ2-3; either TRBD1 or TRBD2 may fit D (5 bases each). Germline lookup yields CDR1 SGHTA and CDR2 FQGNSA. With 4 bases removed from V and 5 bases from J, the gap between germline ends came to 10 bases. The CDR3 is 13 residues long. The full variable domain, completed using reference TRBV7-2 and TRBJ2-3, is GAGVSQSPSNKVTEKGKDVELRCDPISGHTALYWYRQSLGQGLEFLIYFQGNSAPDKSGLPSDRFSAERTGGSVSTLTIQRTQQEDSAVYLCASSSGGGDTQYFGPGTRLTVL.

The rearrangement joins TRBV6-2 or TRBV6-3 to TRBJ2-3; no clear D gene. Trimming took 5 bases from V and 6 from J, leaving 9 bases between them. CDR3 length: 12 residues. Per the germline V gene, CDR1 is MNHEY and CDR2 is SVGEGT. This CDR3 is CASSSDFDTQYF. The CDR3 bases are TGTGCCAGCAGTAGCGATTTTGATACGCAGTATTTT.

This clonotype was recorded at least ten times. This chain uses TRBV5-1 with TRBJ2-1; 8 positions agree with TRBD1. The V gene's germline CDR1 is SGHRS and CDR2 YFSETQ. This CDR3 has 16 residues. V gave up 1 base and J gave up 6 bases; unmatched junction bases: 9. The CDR3 here is CASSLQDREFGNEQFF. CDR3 DNA: TGCGCCAGCAGCTTGCAGGACAGGGAATTCGGCAATGAGCAGTTCTTC. The full variable domain, rest sourced from reference TRBV5-1 and TRBJ2-1, is KAGVTQTPRYLIKTRGQQVTLSCSPISGHRSVSWYQQTPGQGLQFLFEYFSETQRNKGNFPGRFSGRQFSNSRSEMNVSTLELGDSALYLCASSLQDREFGNEQFFGPGTRLTVL.

This clonotype has just a few counts. The CDR3 DNA reads TGTGCCAGCAGCCAAACGACAGGGGCCCCTTGGCATGGCTACACCTTC. It specifies CASSQTTGAPWHGYTF. This rearrangement joins TRBV7-9 to TRBJ1-2; 8 positions agree with TRBD1. Losses at the gene ends were 5 bases for V and 6 bases for J; bases not matched to a gene: 14. The CDR3 consists of 16 residues. CDR1 is SEHNR, CDR2 FQNEAQ, per germline (reference sequence).